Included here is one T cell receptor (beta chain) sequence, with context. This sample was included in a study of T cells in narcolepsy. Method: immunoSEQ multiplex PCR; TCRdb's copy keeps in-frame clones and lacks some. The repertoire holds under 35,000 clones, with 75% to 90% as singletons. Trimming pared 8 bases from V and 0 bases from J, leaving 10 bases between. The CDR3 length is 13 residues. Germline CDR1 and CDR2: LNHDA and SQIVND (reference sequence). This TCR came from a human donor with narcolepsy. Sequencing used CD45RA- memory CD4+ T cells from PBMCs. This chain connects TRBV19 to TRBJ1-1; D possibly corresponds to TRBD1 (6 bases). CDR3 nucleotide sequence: TGTGCCAGTCGCAGGACAGTGAACACTGAAGCTTTCTTT. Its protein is CASRRTVNTEAFF.